The 17 T cell receptor beta chains below all came from one sample that was sequenced in a study of cytomegalovirus exposure and HLA in healthy donors. Primers for the PCR totalled 60 Vbeta and 13 Jbeta. The data were produced by immunoSEQ multiplex PCR, yet TCRdb's version contains in-frame clones alone and is incomplete. This sample's table has 65,000 to 95,000 clones. The sequencing sample was made of PBMCs. These receptors came from a man under 40 in good health and CMV-seronegative.

The chain links TRBV19 to TRBJ2-5, with D possibly being TRBD1 (6 bases). V lost 3 bases, J lost 2 bases, and 7 bases lay in between. The CDR3 runs 13 residues. Germline-derived CDR1 and CDR2 are LNHDA and SQIVND (reference sequence). DNA for the CDR3: TGTGCCAGTAGTATCAGGGGACAAGAGACCCAGTACTTC. The encoded protein is CASSIRGQETQYF.

J is TRBJ2-1 and V is TRBV5-1; 9 bases match TRBD1. The trim removed 4 bases at V and 7 bases at J, leaving 3 bases unmatched. Germline V lookup: CDR1 SGHRS, CDR2 YFSETQ. The CDR3 is 13 residues long. CDR3 nucleotides: TGCGCCAGCAGCCCACAGGGGGCTAATGAGCAGTTCTTC. It yields the protein CASSPQGANEQFF.

The CDR3 region is CASRGGSGPPTDTQYF. The CDR3 DNA sequence: TGTGCCAGCAGAGGGGGCAGCGGCCCCCCCACAGATACGCAGTATTTT. The chain recombines TRBV2 with TRBJ2-3, with 7 bases matching TRBD1. The V gene end was trimmed by 6 bases and the J gene end by 2 bases; junction bases not matched to a gene: 11. The CDR3 spans 16 residues. CDR1 SNHLY and CDR2 FYNNEI come from the germline V gene.

The chain couples TRBV4-1 to TRBJ2-1, with 8 bases matching TRBD2. With V trimmed by 4 bases and J by 0 bases, 5 bases remained unmatched. Per the germline V gene, CDR1 is MGHRA and CDR2 is YSYEKL. The CDR3 totals 16 residues. The CDR3 coding sequence is TGCGCCAGCAGCCCAGCGGGAGCCTTCTCCTACAATGAGCAGTTCTTC. This codes for CASSPAGAFSYNEQFF.

The chain carries TRBV7-3 and TRBJ2-2, with a possible D match to TRBD1 (5 bases). This CDR3 region has 14 residues. Trimming removed 3 bases from V and 5 bases from J, with 10 bases in between. Germline lookup yields CDR1 SGHTA and CDR2 FQGTGA. DNA of the CDR3: TGTGCCAGCAGCTTTGGCAGGGCTACCGGGGAGCTGTTTTTT. It yields the protein CASSFGRATGELFF.

A word on this clone: Compared with germline, one end of the junction differs, possibly owing to a read error. This specimen includes other DNA sequences encoding the same CDR3. The chain is built from TRBV4-2 and TRBJ1-1; D is unclear. Germline V lookup: CDR1 LGHNA, CDR2 YNFKEQ. The CDR3 runs to 13 residues. The CDR3 region has the DNA TGTGCCAGTAGCCAAGATATGAACACTGAAGCTTTCTTT. Translation: CASSQDMNTEAFF.

CDR3: CASSIVEAKAGLPEAFF. The CDR3 nucleotides read TGTGCCAGTAGTATAGTAGAGGCCAAGGCGGGGTTACCTGAAGCTTTCTTT. V is TRBV19 and J is TRBJ1-1; D gene ambiguous. Germline assignment: CDR1 LNHDA and CDR2 SQIVND (reference sequence). V dropped 1 base and J dropped 6 bases, with 21 bases sitting between them. This CDR3 contains 17 residues.

The V call is TRBV10-3, the J call TRBJ2-7; 8 nucleotides align to TRBD1. Trimming at V came to 2 bases and at J to 6 bases, leaving 9 bases not matched to a gene. CDR3 length: 15 amino acids. Looked up from germline, CDR1 is ENHRY and CDR2 is SYGVKD. The chain's CDR3 is CAISEGDRFLLEQYF. DNA for the CDR3: TGTGCCATCAGTGAGGGGGACAGGTTCCTGCTCGAGCAGTACTTC.

This chain joins TRBV13 and TRBJ2-1, with TRBD2 matching over 14 bases. J was trimmed by 4 bases and V by 5 bases; bases with no gene match: 4. Germline-derived CDR1 and CDR2 are PRHDT and FYEKMQ (reference sequence). The CDR3 runs to 16 residues. The CDR3 region is CASSPRTSGGYNEQFF. The CDR3, as DNA: TGTGCCAGCAGCCCCCGGACTAGCGGGGGGTACAATGAGCAGTTCTTC.

The chain carries TRBV15 and TRBJ2-5; 10 positions agree with TRBD2. CDR1 is LNHNV and CDR2 is YYDKDF in the germline V gene (reference sequence). J lost 5 bases, V lost 2 bases, and 8 bases had no gene match. The CDR3 spans 16 residues. CDR3 protein: CATSRLAGAPEETQYF. The CDR3 nucleotides read TGTGCCACCAGCAGACTAGCGGGGGCTCCGGAGGAGACCCAGTACTTC. The full variable domain, rest sourced from reference TRBV15 and TRBJ2-5, is DAMVIQNPRYQVTQFGKPVTLSCSQTLNHNVMYWYQQKSSQAPKLLFHYYDKDFNNEADTPDNFQSRRPNTSFCFLDIRSPGLGDTAMYLCATSRLAGAPEETQYFGPGTRLLVL.

The CDR3 here is CASSLTGLVTTDTQYF. The CDR3 DNA sequence: TGTGCCAGCAGCTTGACAGGACTAGTCACCACAGATACGCAGTATTTT. The chain has TRBV5-5 and TRBJ2-3; 7 bases are a match to TRBD2. Germline CDR1 reads SGHKS; CDR2 reads YYEKEE (reference sequence). The length of the CDR3 is 16 residues. V shed 1 base, J shed 2 bases, and the junction held 7 bases outside the gene matches.

The V call is TRBV4-1, the J call TRBJ2-2, with TRBD2 matching 12 bases. Per the germline V gene, CDR1 is MGHRA and CDR2 is YSYEKL. Unmatched junction bases numbered 8, after V lost 7 bases and J lost 5 bases. The CDR3 consists of 16 residues. CDR3 bases: TGCGCCAGCACTTTCGGGACTAGCGGGCGTACCGGGGAGCTGTTTTTT. It is translated as CASTFGTSGRTGELFF.

V is TRBV28 and J is TRBJ1-2; no firm D call. Deletions cut 6 bases from V and 8 bases from J, with 16 bases between. The CDR3 spans 13 residues. Germline values: CDR1 MDHEN, CDR2 SYDVKM. The CDR3 DNA is TGTGCCAGCAGGATTTCAGGAGGCCAAGGCTACACCTTC. Its protein product is CASRISGGQGYTF.

The V call is TRBV10-1, the J call TRBJ2-5; weak D call: TRBD2 (5 bases). CDR1 is WNHNN and CDR2 is SYGVQD in the germline V gene (reference sequence). This CDR3 is 13 amino acids long. Trimming removed 7 bases from V and 1 base from J, with 10 bases in between. The chain's CDR3 is CASKPRAQETQYF. In nucleotides, the CDR3 is TGCGCCAGCAAACCGCGGGCCCAAGAGACCCAGTACTTC.

V gene TRBV7-9 combines with J gene TRBJ1-2, with D unresolved. Germline CDR1 SEHNR, CDR2 FQNEAQ (reference sequence). This CDR3 is built from 14 residues. Trimming took off 3 bases at V and 0 bases at J, with 8 bases between the two ends. CDR3 amino acids: CASSFRDPNYGYTF. DNA of the CDR3: TGTGCCAGCAGCTTTAGAGATCCTAACTATGGCTACACCTTC.

This chain uses TRBV2 with TRBJ1-5; D unresolved. Germline V CDR1 and CDR2: SNHLY, FYNNEI. The CDR3 is made up of 13 amino acids. V lost 6 bases and J lost 7, with 13 bases in between. The CDR3 DNA is TGTGCCAGCAGGGGAGAGGTAAACCAGCCCCAGCATTTT. Protein product: CASRGEVNQPQHF.

The chain employs TRBV4-3 and TRBJ2-3; TRBD2 might be the D (5 bases). The CDR3 consists of 15 residues. Per germline, CDR1 LGHNA and CDR2 YSLEER. Trimming removed 3 bases at V and 4 bases at J, with 14 bases between. The CDR3 spells CASSQERGGADTQYF. The CDR3, as DNA: TGCGCCAGCAGCCAGGAACGGGGTGGGGCAGATACGCAGTATTTT.